The TCR beta chain described here comes from a study of blood T cell repertoires in COVID-19. Across the whole study: The study drew acute and convalescent COVID-19 samples from the United States, Italy and Spain. T cells, B-cell-depleted T cells, or PBMCs supplied cDNA or gDNA.

Original processing methods: Cell counts per sample came from amplifying reference gene primers. Assay: immunoSEQ multiplex PCR; the TCRdb copy retains only in-frame clones and omits some. V and J calls and clone size follow that table, whereas D and trimming were derived from the DNA. The sample consists of some 76,000 clones, approximately 80% of them appearing once. Trimming left V 6 bases short and J 5 bases short, with 19 bases between. The CDR3 consists of 15 residues. CDR1 LGHDT and CDR2 YNNKEL come from the germline V gene (reference sequence). The source of this sequence is a man aged 50-59 years with acute or convalescent COVID-19. The specimen sequenced was peripheral blood. V and J are TRBV3-1 (or the pseudogene TRBV3-2) and TRBJ1-1; D might be TRBD1 (6 bases). Here the CDR3 reads CASSQGWGGRTEAFF. The CDR3, as DNA: TGTGCCAGCAGTCAGGGGTGGGGAGGGAGGACTGAAGCTTTCTTT.